A selection of T cell receptor beta chains follows, all from one sample in a study of shared clonotypes between healthy human individuals. The table came from immunoSEQ multiplex PCR; TCRdb's copy has only in-frame clones and leaves some out. Of more than 550,000 clones listed, about 92% are singletons. The sample consisted of memory CD8+ T cells from PBMCs. The receptors shown here come from a man between 18 and 35 years old in good health. Some clones in this sample may be carry-over from other donors' samples. Each CDR3 is given with its conserved first and last residue. Fields, in order: V gene, D gene, J gene, clone size, CDR3 DNA, CDR3 protein. A D gene is named only where the DNA matches it firmly. Size tells how often a clone was seen (once, few, many) or the class of an expanded clone, and some rows leave it out.

V gene: TRBV7-9
D gene: -
J gene: TRBJ2-7
clone size: -
CDR3 DNA: TGTGCCAGTGGAGCTAGAGGTTACGAGCAGTACTTC
CDR3 protein: CASGARGYEQYF

V gene: TRBV9
D gene: -
J gene: TRBJ2-7
clone size: -
CDR3 DNA: TGTGCCAGCAGCCCGAGAGGACGGCCCTACGAGCAGTACTTC
CDR3 protein: CASSPRGRPYEQYF

V gene: TRBV4-2
D gene: -
J gene: TRBJ2-2
clone size: -
CDR3 DNA: TGTGCCAGCAGCCGGACAGTACCCGGGGAGCTGTTTTTT
CDR3 protein: CASSRTVPGELFF

V gene: TRBV30
D gene: -
J gene: TRBJ2-7
clone size: -
CDR3 DNA: TGTGCCTGGAGTGTACTTCAATCCTACGAGCAGTACTTC
CDR3 protein: CAWSVLQSYEQYF

V gene: TRBV11-2
D gene: -
J gene: TRBJ2-7
clone size: -
CDR3 DNA: TGTGCCAGCAGCTTAGATCCCGTAACCTACGAGCAGTACTTC
CDR3 protein: CASSLDPVTYEQYF

V gene: TRBV14
D gene: -
J gene: TRBJ2-6
clone size: -
CDR3 DNA: TGTGCCAGCAGCCAAGAAGGGGGTTATGGGGCCAACGTCCTGACTTTC
CDR3 protein: CASSQEGGYGANVLTF

V gene: TRBV9
D gene: TRBD1
J gene: TRBJ1-1
clone size: few
CDR3 DNA: TGTGCCAGCAGCGAGGTACCGACAGGGATTGAGGAGACTGAAGCTTTCTTT
CDR3 protein: CASSEVPTGIEETEAFF

V gene: TRBV19
D gene: -
J gene: TRBJ2-7
clone size: -
CDR3 DNA: TGTGCCAGTAGTACCCGGACCAAGAACGAGCAGTACTTC
CDR3 protein: CASSTRTKNEQYF

V gene: TRBV5-6
D gene: -
J gene: TRBJ1-1
clone size: once
CDR3 DNA: TGTGCCAGCAGCGGGCGGGGAACTGAAGCTTTCTTT
CDR3 protein: CASSGRGTEAFF

V gene: TRBV7-9
D gene: -
J gene: TRBJ2-7
clone size: -
CDR3 DNA: TGTGCCAGCAGCGCTAATTGGCCCTACGAGCAGTACTTC
CDR3 protein: CASSANWPYEQYF

V gene: TRBV27
D gene: TRBD1
J gene: TRBJ2-6
clone size: -
CDR3 DNA: TGTGCCAGCAGGGTCGACAGGGCTGGGGCCAACGTCCTGACTTTC
CDR3 protein: CASRVDRAGANVLTF

V gene: TRBV6-6
D gene: -
J gene: TRBJ1-1
clone size: once
CDR3 DNA: TGTGCCAGCAGTCGACCCACCTCCGGGAACACTGAAGCTTTCTTT
CDR3 protein: CASSRPTSGNTEAFF

V gene: TRBV19
D gene: -
J gene: TRBJ2-5
clone size: -
CDR3 DNA: TGTGCCAGTAGTCCCAGAGCAGATCAAGAGACCCAGTACTTC
CDR3 protein: CASSPRADQETQYF

V gene: TRBV19
D gene: -
J gene: TRBJ2-7
clone size: -
CDR3 DNA: TGTGCCAGTAGTATAGATTCGGGGTCCAGTTCCTACGAGCAGTACTTC
CDR3 protein: CASSIDSGSSSYEQYF

V gene: TRBV18
D gene: -
J gene: TRBJ1-1
clone size: few
CDR3 DNA: TGTGCCAGCTCACCACCTGAAAACACTGAAGCTTTCTTT
CDR3 protein: CASSPPENTEAFF

V gene: TRBV29-1
D gene: -
J gene: TRBJ2-3
clone size: -
CDR3 DNA: TGCAGCGTTGAAGTTGGTAGGCAGTCCAACACTAGCACAGATACGCAGTATTTT
CDR3 protein: CSVEVGRQSNTSTDTQYF

V gene: TRBV11-3
D gene: -
J gene: TRBJ2-7
clone size: -
CDR3 DNA: TGTGCCAGCAGCCCAGGGCGGCTATACTCCTACGAGCAGTACTTC
CDR3 protein: CASSPGRLYSYEQYF

V gene: TRBV30
D gene: -
J gene: TRBJ2-1
clone size: -
CDR3 DNA: TGTGCCTGGGGACGGTCAGAGTACAATGAGCAGTTCTTC
CDR3 protein: CAWGRSEYNEQFF

V gene: TRBV19
D gene: TRBD1
J gene: TRBJ2-3
clone size: -
CDR3 DNA: TGTGCCAGCCGGGACAGGTATACAGATACGCAGTATTTT
CDR3 protein: CASRDRYTDTQYF

V gene: TRBV15
D gene: -
J gene: TRBJ2-7
clone size: -
CDR3 DNA: TGTGCCACCAGCGAGGGGACCTCCTACGAGCAGTACTTC
CDR3 protein: CATSEGTSYEQYF

V gene: TRBV7-9
D gene: -
J gene: TRBJ2-5
clone size: -
CDR3 DNA: TGTGCCAGCAGCTTAGAGGCAGGGCAAGAGACCCAGTACTTC
CDR3 protein: CASSLEAGQETQYF

V gene: TRBV29-1
D gene: TRBD1
J gene: TRBJ2-1
clone size: -
CDR3 DNA: TGCAGCGCCCTCACATCGGGGGACAGGGTGTACAATGAGCAGTTCTTC
CDR3 protein: CSALTSGDRVYNEQFF

V gene: TRBV14
D gene: -
J gene: TRBJ2-7
clone size: -
CDR3 DNA: TGTGCCAGCAGCCAAGACTGGCAGGGCCTGACCTACGAGCAGTACTTC
CDR3 protein: CASSQDWQGLTYEQYF

V gene: TRBV2
D gene: -
J gene: TRBJ1-1
clone size: -
CDR3 DNA: TGTGCCAGCAGTGAATTCCCAGCAGCGAACACTGAAGCTTTCTTT
CDR3 protein: CASSEFPAANTEAFF

V gene: TRBV2
D gene: TRBD2
J gene: TRBJ2-7
clone size: -
CDR3 DNA: TGTGCCAGCACTCCGGGACTAAACTCTATTACCTACGAGCAGTACTTC
CDR3 protein: CASTPGLNSITYEQYF

V gene: TRBV4-1
D gene: TRBD1
J gene: TRBJ2-3
clone size: -
CDR3 DNA: TGCGCCAGCAGCCAAACGACAGGGGGCGCACCAGATACGCAGTATTTT
CDR3 protein: CASSQTTGGAPDTQYF